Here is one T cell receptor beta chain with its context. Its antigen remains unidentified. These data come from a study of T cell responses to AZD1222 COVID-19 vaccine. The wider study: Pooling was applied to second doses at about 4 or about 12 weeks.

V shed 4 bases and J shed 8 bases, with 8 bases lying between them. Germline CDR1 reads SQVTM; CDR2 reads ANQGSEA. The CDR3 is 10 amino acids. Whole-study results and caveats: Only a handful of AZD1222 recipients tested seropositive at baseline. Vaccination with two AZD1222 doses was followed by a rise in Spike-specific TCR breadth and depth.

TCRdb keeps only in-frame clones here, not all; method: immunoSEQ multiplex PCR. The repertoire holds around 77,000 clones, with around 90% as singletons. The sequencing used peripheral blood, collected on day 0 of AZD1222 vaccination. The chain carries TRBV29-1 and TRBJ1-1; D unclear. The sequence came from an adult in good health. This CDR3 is CSVGSGEAFF. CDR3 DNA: TGCAGCGTTGGGTCCGGAGAAGCTTTCTTT.